The 20 T cell receptor beta chains presented below share a single source sample, sequenced in a study of PD-1 blockade in classical Hodgkin lymphoma. TCRdb's copy holds only in-frame clones and misses some; the assay was immunoSEQ multiplex PCR. The table has about 23,000 clones, 89% seen once. Time point indicated: newly diagnosed, previously untreated cHL patient sample. Thawed PBMCs were the source of CD4+ T cells, purified by magnetic negative selection. Sequenced sample: CD4+ T cells from blood. The receptor source for this set is a human donor with classical Hodgkin lymphoma.

V and J are TRBV7-2 and TRBJ2-1; D unclear. Trimming took off 1 base at V and 13 bases at J, with 14 bases between the two ends. Germline CDR1 and CDR2: SGHTA and FQGNSA. The CDR3 loop spans 13 amino acids. DNA for the CDR3: TGTGCCAGCAGCTTAGGCCGGACCCAAGTTCAGTTCTTC. Protein: CASSLGRTQVQFF.

The chain joins TRBV11-2 to TRBJ2-2; possible D gene TRBD2, 6 bases. V was clipped by 3 bases and J by 5 bases, with 13 bases between them. The CDR3 is 15 residues long. Per germline, CDR1 SGHAT and CDR2 FQNNGV. CDR3 protein: CASSFSGRRTGELFF. DNA for the CDR3: TGTGCCAGCAGCTTCTCCGGGAGACGTACCGGGGAGCTGTTTTTT.

This clone was recorded a few times. The V and J genes are TRBV27 and TRBJ1-2; tentative D call: TRBD1 (5 bases). Germline values: CDR1 MNHEY, CDR2 SMNVEV (reference sequence). This CDR3 contains 14 residues. The germline V and J ends were trimmed by 5 bases and 8 bases, with 18 bases remaining between them. The CDR3: CASSPRQRGRGYTF. CDR3 DNA: TGTGCCAGCAGTCCGCGACAGAGGGGACGCGGCTACACCTTC.

The chain has TRBV27 and TRBJ2-3, with TRBD2 matching 10 bases. Germline V gene lookup returns CDR1 MNHEY and CDR2 SMNVEV (reference sequence). This CDR3 is built from 16 residues. V was pared by 5 bases and J by 7 bases, with 12 bases of the junction left unmatched. The CDR3, as DNA: TGTGCCAGCAGTCCTCTAGCGGGAGTAAGGTCGAATACGCAGTATTTT. Amino acids: CASSPLAGVRSNTQYF.

The V gene is TRBV5-1, the J gene TRBJ1-1; TRBD1 matches 9 bases. Germline lookup yields CDR1 SGHRS and CDR2 YFSETQ. Losses at the gene ends were 4 bases for V and 1 base for J; bases not matched to a gene: 8. This CDR3 has 16 residues. In nucleotides, the CDR3 is TGCGCCAGCAGCGCCTACAGGGGGCCTCGGAACACTGAAGCTTTCTTT. Amino acids: CASSAYRGPRNTEAFF.

This clone was found a few times. The chain links TRBV19 to TRBJ1-5, with D unclear. The CDR3 totals 15 residues. The germline CDR1 and CDR2 sequences are LNHDA and SQIVND (reference sequence). Trimming stripped 0 bases from V and 0 bases from J, with 6 bases between. Written as DNA, the CDR3 is TGTGCCAGTAGTATAGAGCCGATTAGCAATCAGCCCCAGCATTTT. Encoded protein: CASSIEPISNQPQHF.

The V call is TRBV6-6, the J call TRBJ1-5; no reliable D call. From germline, CDR1 is MNHNY and CDR2 SVGAGI (reference sequence). V lost 7 bases, J lost 0 bases, and 7 bases lay in between. The CDR3 length is 13 residues. CDR3 sequence: CASNEDSNQPQHF. The CDR3 DNA follows: TGTGCCAGCAACGAGGATAGCAATCAGCCCCAGCATTTT.

Only a few counts were recorded for this clone. This chain uses TRBV7-2 with TRBJ1-2; D is perhaps TRBD1 (5 bases). V lost 3 bases to trimming and J lost 6 bases, with 17 bases between them. The CDR3 contains 15 residues. Looked up from germline, CDR1 is SGHTA and CDR2 is FQGNSA. The CDR3 bases are TGTGCCAGCAGCTTCCCCTTGGGGCAGGGTGATGGCTACACCTTC. It codes for CASSFPLGQGDGYTF.

The genes are TRBV27 and TRBJ2-2; 7 bases agree with TRBD2. Germline V lookup: CDR1 MNHEY, CDR2 SMNVEV (reference sequence). V lost 1 base and J lost 6; bases outside the gene matches: 8. CDR3 length: 16 amino acids. In DNA form, the CDR3 reads TGTGCCAGCAGTTTATGGCGGGAGAGAGGGCCCGGGGAGCTGTTTTTT. This translates into CASSLWRERGPGELFF.

The chain uses TRBV5-1 and TRBJ1-1; TRBD1 is a possible D gene (6 bases). The CDR3 contains 14 residues. The germline gives CDR1 SGHRS, CDR2 YFSETQ. Trimming took 2 bases from V and 4 from J, leaving 12 bases between them. The CDR3: CASSLQGGGTEAFF. CDR3 nucleotides: TGCGCCAGCAGCTTACAGGGAGGCGGCACTGAAGCTTTCTTT.

This clone has a single count. J is TRBJ2-1 and V is TRBV9; TRBD2 matches 7 bases. V trimming: 4 bases; J trimming: 0 bases; junction bases outside the gene matches: 4. This CDR3 has 15 residues. The V gene's germline CDR1 is SGDLS and CDR2 YYNGEE. The CDR3 reads CASSPGEGSYNEQFF. The DNA of the CDR3 is TGTGCCAGCAGCCCCGGGGAGGGCTCCTACAATGAGCAGTTCTTC.

V is TRBV12-5 and J is TRBJ1-1, with D hard to call. CDR1 LGHNT and CDR2 FRNRAP come from the germline V gene. V dropped 1 base and J dropped 5 bases, with 11 bases sitting between them. The CDR3 length is 14 residues. The CDR3 is CASGLDPMGTEAFF. CDR3 sequence (DNA): TGTGCTAGTGGTTTGGACCCTATGGGAACTGAAGCTTTCTTT.

The V and J genes are TRBV5-1 and TRBJ2-7; D is possibly TRBD2 (6 bases). This CDR3 region has 15 residues. Germline values: CDR1 SGHRS, CDR2 YFSETQ. The germline V and J ends were trimmed by 2 bases and 0 bases, with 12 bases remaining between them. The CDR3 DNA sequence: TGCGCCAGCAGCTTAGGGGACTGGAGCTCCTACGAGCAGTACTTC. Translated: CASSLGDWSSYEQYF.

The chain has TRBV7-2 and TRBJ1-6, with unresolved D. Per the germline V gene, CDR1 is SGHTA and CDR2 is FQGNSA. The CDR3 is 16 amino acids. The V gene lost 3 bases and the J gene lost 0 bases, with 9 bases spanning the gap. The CDR3 spells CASSFPGGSYNSPLHF. The DNA for the CDR3 is TGTGCCAGCAGCTTCCCAGGAGGCTCCTATAATTCACCCCTCCACTTT.

The chain employs TRBV29-1 and TRBJ2-3, with 13 positions matching TRBD2. Trimming at V came to 4 bases and at J to 4 bases, leaving 2 bases not matched to a gene. The CDR3 length is 14 residues. Germline CDR1 and CDR2: SQVTM and ANQGSEA. The CDR3 here is CSVGTSGGADTQYF. CDR3 nucleotides: TGCAGCGTTGGTACTAGCGGGGGGGCAGATACGCAGTATTTT.

This chain joins TRBV5-4 and TRBJ2-2; D not certain. The CDR3 sequence is 16 residues long. Germline CDR1 reads SGHNT; CDR2 reads YYREEE (reference sequence). V lost 0 bases and J 3 bases, leaving 12 bases between the germline ends. The DNA of the CDR3 is TGTGCCAGCAGCTTGGGTTTGGCGTTTGACACCGGGGAGCTGTTTTTT. It codes for CASSLGLAFDTGELFF.

This clone came up once. The chain combines TRBV14 with TRBJ2-3; D remains unclear. The CDR3 is 14 amino acids. Trimming cost V 2 bases and J 7 bases, with 13 bases left between them. Germline-derived CDR1 and CDR2 are SGHDN and FVKESK. In nucleotides, the CDR3 is TGTGCCAGCAGCCAAAGCCATGGTTTTAATACGCAGTATTTT. Amino acid sequence: CASSQSHGFNTQYF.

This chain connects TRBV6-5 to TRBJ1-4; TRBD1 might be the D (5 bases). V lost 5 bases and J lost 6, with 13 bases in between. The CDR3 totals 14 residues. From germline, CDR1 is MNHEY and CDR2 SVGAGI. The DNA of the CDR3 is TGTGCCAGCAGTCCCCAGCAGGGCCATGAAAAACTGTTTTTT. Translated: CASSPQQGHEKLFF.

The chain has TRBV4-2 and TRBJ2-1; D gene ambiguous. The CDR3 spans 15 residues. V was shortened by 0 bases and J by 7 bases, with 13 bases between the two germline ends. Germline CDR1 LGHNA, CDR2 YNFKEQ. This chain's CDR3 is CASSQDVLSPNEQFF. DNA of the CDR3: TGTGCCAGCAGCCAAGATGTTTTGAGCCCTAATGAGCAGTTCTTC.

This clone showed up just a few times. Here the CDR3 DNA reads TGTGCCAGTAGTATGGCGATAGGGGGCAGGGGCAATCAGCCCCAGCATTTT. Protein product: CASSMAIGGRGNQPQHF. This chain uses TRBV19 with TRBJ1-5; 7 nucleotides match TRBD1. The CDR3 has 17 residues. V dropped 3 bases and J dropped 2; count of bases not matched to a gene: 10. Germline V lookup: CDR1 LNHDA, CDR2 SQIVND (reference sequence).